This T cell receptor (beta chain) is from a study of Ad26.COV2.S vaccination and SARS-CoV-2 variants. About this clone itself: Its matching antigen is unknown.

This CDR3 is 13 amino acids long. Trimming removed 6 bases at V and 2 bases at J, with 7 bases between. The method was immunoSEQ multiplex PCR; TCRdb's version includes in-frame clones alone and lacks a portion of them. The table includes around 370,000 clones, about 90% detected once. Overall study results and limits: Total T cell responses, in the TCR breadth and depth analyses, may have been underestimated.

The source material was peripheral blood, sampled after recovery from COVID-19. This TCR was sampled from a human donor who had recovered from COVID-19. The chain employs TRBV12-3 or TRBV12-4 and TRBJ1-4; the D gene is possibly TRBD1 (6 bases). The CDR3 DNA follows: TGTGCCAGCAGGGGGGCGACTAATGAAAAACTGTTTTTT. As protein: CASRGATNEKLFF.